Described below is a single T cell receptor beta chain sequence and its context. Its antigen remains unidentified. CDR3 and TCR beta VDJ profiling relied on a genomic DNA template. TCRdb redid the calling of the reads with MiXCR, one entry per CDR3 protein. Among 150,000 to 200,000 distinct CDR3 sequences, 45% to 50% were seen once, and the ten largest hold about 30%. This sample is drawn from a study of CD8+CD57+ T cells in acquired aplastic anemia. Study details: Each DNA sample taken from sorted CD4+ and CD8+ cells came to approximately 3.2 ug on average. Study-level findings and limits: Patients shared under 30 CD8+ CDR3 sequences with controls.

It was patients with CD8+CD57+ cell expansion by flow cytometry who were chosen for sequencing. Therapy had not been given to patients before blood sampling. The CDR3 totals 15 residues. V shed 3 bases and J 6 bases; nucleotides not matched to a gene: 4. Germline CDR1 reads SGHAT; CDR2 reads FQNNGV. This receptor was taken from a human donor with aplastic anemia. Sequences were obtained from sorted CD4+, CD8+, or CD8+CD57+ T cells (not recorded which) from PBMCs. The rearrangement joins TRBV11-2 to TRBJ2-7, with 14 bases identical to TRBD2. This CDR3 is CASSFAGTSGSEQYF. The CDR3 nucleotides read TGTGCCAGCAGCTTCGCCGGGACTAGCGGGAGCGAGCAGTACTTC.